Below, 26 T cell receptor beta chains from the same sample are listed, as sequenced in a study of blood T cell repertoires in COVID-19. Profiled with immunoSEQ multiplex PCR; TCRdb holds only in-frame clones, not every one. The repertoire holds over 150,000 clones, with 70% to 90% as singletons. Sequencing used peripheral blood. The receptors derive from a man aged 50-60 years with active or convalescent COVID-19.

V is TRBV6-2 or TRBV6-3 and J is TRBJ1-2; D is uncertain. The CDR3 length is 14 residues. Germline V gene data show CDR1 as MNHEY and CDR2 as SVGEGT. Trimming left V 0 bases short and J 4 bases short, with 9 bases between. The CDR3 here is CASSYSGRGYGYTF. For the CDR3, the DNA is TGTGCCAGCAGTTACTCAGGTCGGGGCTATGGCTACACCTTC.

V and J are TRBV5-8 and TRBJ1-5; D call uncertain. This CDR3 contains 12 residues. Germline V lookup: CDR1 SGHTS, CDR2 YDEGEE. Trimming removed 0 bases at V and 8 bases at J, with 6 bases between. In nucleotides, the CDR3 is TGTGCCAGCAGCTTGGCCATAGAGCCCCAGCATTTT. Translating it yields CASSLAIEPQHF.

The genes are TRBV7-8 and TRBJ1-2, with D unclear. Germline V gene sequence: CDR1 SGHVS, CDR2 FQNEAQ. The CDR3 sequence is 13 residues long. V was shortened by 5 bases and J by 4 bases, with 11 bases between the two germline ends. The chain's CDR3 is CASSDSLLYGYTF. For the CDR3, the DNA is TGTGCCAGCAGCGACTCCCTACTCTATGGCTACACCTTC.

The chain uses TRBV6-6 and TRBJ2-7; D perhaps matches TRBD1 (5 bases). Germline V gives CDR1 MNHNY, CDR2 SVGAGI (reference sequence). This CDR3 region has 13 residues. V lost 6 bases, J lost 6 bases, and 15 bases lay in between. CDR3 nucleotide sequence: TGTGCCAGCAGCTCCGACTGGGGCGGCGAGCAGTACTTC. This encodes CASSSDWGGEQYF.

V and J are TRBV5-4 and TRBJ1-6; 8 bases are shared with TRBD1. CDR3 length: 14 amino acids. CDR1 and CDR2 (germline): SGHNT, YYREEE (reference sequence). The ends lost 5 bases at V and 8 bases at J; junction bases unmatched: 6. The CDR3, as DNA: TGTGCCAGCAGTTCACAGGGGGGAGATTCACCCCTCCACTTT. Its protein product is CASSSQGGDSPLHF.

This chain uses TRBV7-2 with TRBJ2-7, with D possibly TRBD2 on 5 matching bases. The CDR3 is 15 amino acids. V was shortened by 1 base and J by 6 bases, with 16 bases between the two germline ends. CDR1 SGHTA and CDR2 FQGNSA come from the germline V gene. The CDR3 sequence: CASSLGAGTGVEQYF. In DNA, the CDR3 is TGTGCCAGCAGCTTAGGGGCAGGAACCGGGGTCGAGCAGTACTTC.

This chain links TRBV11-1 with TRBJ2-1; 8 bases align to TRBD2. CDR1 is SGHAT, CDR2 FQDESV, per germline (reference sequence). Trimming at V came to 1 base and at J to 7 bases, leaving 9 bases not matched to a gene. This CDR3 comprises 16 residues. The CDR3 is CASSLVSSGGSNEQFF. The CDR3 DNA reads TGTGCCAGCAGCTTAGTGTCGAGCGGGGGCAGTAATGAGCAGTTCTTC.

This chain joins TRBV29-1 and TRBJ2-3; D is possibly TRBD2 (5 bases). Germline CDR1 and CDR2: SQVTM and ANQGSEA. Trimming shortened V by 6 bases and J by 1 base, and 11 bases separated the two germline ends. CDR3 length: 13 residues. CDR3 nucleotide sequence: TGCAGCGTCCGGGATCAAGGCACAGATACGCAGTATTTT. It is translated as CSVRDQGTDTQYF.

The rearrangement joins TRBV3-1 (or the pseudogene TRBV3-2) to TRBJ1-1; no reliable D call. CDR3 length: 16 residues. CDR1 and CDR2 (germline): LGHDT, YNNKEL (reference sequence). Trimming cost V 0 bases and J 10 bases, with 21 bases left between them. The CDR3 DNA follows: TGTGCCAGCAGCCAAGATCAGGCGGGCGCCGGCGGTGCAGCTTTCTTT. Encoded protein: CASSQDQAGAGGAAFF.

The genes are TRBV11-2 and TRBJ2-3; D gene ambiguous. In germline, CDR1 is SGHAT, CDR2 FQNNGV. Trimming stripped 10 bases from V and 2 bases from J, with 25 bases between. The CDR3 is 17 residues long. The CDR3 here is CATSRFLGSRYTDTQYF. The CDR3 DNA reads as TGTGCCACCTCTCGCTTTTTAGGTAGCCGCTACACAGATACGCAGTATTTT. The full variable domain, rest sourced from reference TRBV11-2 and TRBJ2-3, is EAGVAQSPRYKIIEKRQSVAFWCNPISGHATLYWYQQILGQGPKLLIQFQNNGVVDDSQLPKDRFSAERLKGVDSTLKIQPAKLEDSAVYLCATSRFLGSRYTDTQYFGPGTRLTVL.

V is TRBV21-1 and J is TRBJ2-6; the table calls TRBD2, which could not be checked here. TRBV21-1 is marked as a pseudogene. The CDR3 consists of 18 residues. The CDR3 here is CASSKREGPLSGANVLTF. CDR3 coding DNA: TGTGCCAGCAGCAAAAGGGAGGGCCCTCTTTCTGGGGCCAACGTCCTGACTTTC.

This chain uses TRBV6-5 with TRBJ2-3, with D perhaps matching TRBD2 (5 bases). The CDR3 length is 12 residues. V lost 9 bases, J lost 8 bases, and 15 bases lay in between. Germline V gives CDR1 MNHEY, CDR2 SVGAGI. The CDR3 is CASKRAAGTQYF. The CDR3 DNA is TGTGCCAGTAAGAGGGCCGCCGGTACGCAGTATTTT.

Note on this clone: The sample contains more than one DNA sequence encoding this CDR3. The chain uses TRBV6-5 and TRBJ1-2; D is perhaps TRBD1 (5 bases). This CDR3 is 13 amino acids long. The ends were cut back, 6 bases at V and 0 bases at J, with 8 bases in the middle. CDR1 and CDR2 (germline): MNHEY, SVGAGI. CDR3 nucleotide sequence: TGTGCCAGCAGAACAGGTACTAACTATGGCTACACCTTC. This gives the protein CASRTGTNYGYTF.

The gene calls are TRBV2 and TRBJ1-1; possible D gene TRBD1, 6 bases. Per germline, CDR1 SNHLY and CDR2 FYNNEI. Trimming cost V 7 bases and J 0 bases, with 9 bases left between them. The CDR3 runs to 13 residues. The DNA of the CDR3 is TGTGCCAGCAAAACAGGGATGAACACTGAAGCTTTCTTT. This gives the protein CASKTGMNTEAFF.

V usage is TRBV10-3 and J usage is TRBJ1-2; D possibly corresponds to TRBD1 (5 bases). V was cut by 10 bases and J by 2 bases, with 8 bases left in between. From germline, CDR1 is ENHRY and CDR2 SYGVKD. The CDR3 contains 11 residues. CDR3 sequence reads: CATSGNYGYTF. CDR3 coding DNA: TGTGCCACCTCAGGGAACTATGGCTACACCTTC.

This chain uses TRBV28 with TRBJ2-1; TRBD1 matches at 9 bases. This CDR3 comprises 15 residues. Germline V lookup: CDR1 MDHEN, CDR2 SYDVKM. The J segment lost 7 bases and the V segment lost 10 bases, leaving 14 bases of the junction unmatched. The CDR3 is CAILANRGRGNEQFF. CDR3 nucleotides: TGTGCCATTTTAGCTAACAGGGGGCGCGGGAATGAGCAGTTCTTC. The entire variable domain, with the rest obtained from reference TRBV28 and TRBJ2-1, is as follows: DVKVTQSSRYLVKRTGEKVFLECVQDMDHENMFWYRQDPGLGLRLIYFSYDVKMKEKGDIPEGYSVSREKKERFSLILESASTNQTSMYLCAILANRGRGNEQFFGPGTRLTVL.

This clone appeared a few times. The chain employs TRBV7-2 and TRBJ1-3; D is perhaps TRBD1 (6 bases). V lost 0 bases and J 3 bases, leaving 12 bases between the germline ends. The CDR3 loop spans 16 amino acids. Germline V gives CDR1 SGHTA, CDR2 FQGNSA. The CDR3 loop is CASSLAAGANGNTIYF. The CDR3 DNA follows: TGTGCCAGCAGCTTAGCAGCAGGGGCTAATGGAAACACCATATATTTT.

The chain recombines TRBV19 with TRBJ1-3; a weak D match, TRBD1 (5 bases). The CDR3 totals 14 residues. The V end lost 6 bases, the J end lost 0 bases, and 9 bases lay between the germline ends. Germline V gene sequence: CDR1 LNHDA, CDR2 SQIVND (reference sequence). CDR3 nucleotides: TGTGCCAGTAGGCTACAGGACTCTGGAAACACCATATATTTT. Its translation is CASRLQDSGNTIYF.

V gene TRBV3-1 (or the pseudogene TRBV3-2) combines with J gene TRBJ1-2; D unresolved. The CDR3 contains 15 residues. Germline V gene lookup returns CDR1 LGHDT and CDR2 YNNKEL (reference sequence). V was cut by 0 bases and J by 7 bases, with 15 bases left in between. The CDR3 sequence: CASSQDGSPTAGYTF. The CDR3 DNA follows: TGTGCCAGCAGCCAAGACGGGTCCCCCACTGCTGGCTACACCTTC.

V is TRBV27 and J is TRBJ2-3; D is possibly TRBD1 (6 bases). Germline V gene data show CDR1 as MNHEY and CDR2 as SMNVEV (reference sequence). The germline V and J ends were trimmed by 2 bases and 2 bases, with 17 bases remaining between them. This CDR3 has 17 amino acids. CDR3 in amino acids: CASSLPPTGALTDTQYF. The CDR3, as DNA: TGTGCCAGCAGTTTACCTCCGACAGGTGCCCTCACAGATACGCAGTATTTT.

The rearrangement joins TRBV18 to TRBJ2-5, with TRBD2 identical over 11 bases. CDR1 is KGHSH, CDR2 LQKENI, per germline. The CDR3 covers 17 residues. The trim removed 3 bases at V and 2 bases at J, leaving 8 bases unmatched. CDR3 protein: CASSPGTSGPFQETQYF. The CDR3 DNA is TGTGCCAGCTCACCTGGGACTAGCGGACCGTTTCAAGAGACCCAGTACTTC.

This sequence joins TRBV7-3 and TRBJ2-7; D is perhaps TRBD1 (5 bases). This CDR3 region has 14 residues. Germline loops: CDR1 SGHTA, CDR2 FQGTGA. Trimming shortened V by 5 bases and J by 0 bases, and 11 bases separated the two germline ends. CDR3 amino acids: CASSPGIHSYEQYF. The CDR3, as DNA: TGTGCCAGCAGCCCAGGGATACACTCCTACGAGCAGTACTTC. Full variable domain (remainder filled in from reference TRBV7-3 and TRBJ2-7): GAGVSQTPSNKVTEKGKYVELRCDPISGHTALYWYRQSLGQGPEFLIYFQGTGAADDSGLPNDRFFAVRPEGSVSTLKIQRTERGDSAVYLCASSPGIHSYEQYFGPGTRLTVT.

V is TRBV5-4 and J is TRBJ1-4; tentative D call: TRBD1 (6 bases). The CDR3 totals 15 residues. V was shortened by 4 bases and J by 7 bases, with 17 bases between the two germline ends. Looked up from germline, CDR1 is SGHNT and CDR2 is YYREEE (reference sequence). The chain's CDR3 is CASSGRTEEGEKLFF. The CDR3 region has the DNA TGTGCCAGCAGCGGTCGGACAGAAGAAGGTGAAAAACTGTTTTTT. Supplemented by reference TRBV5-4 and TRBJ1-4, the full variable domain reads ETGVTQSPTHLIKTRGQQVTLRCSSQSGHNTVSWYQQALGQGPQFIFQYYREEENGRGNFPPRFSGLQFPNYSSELNVNALELDDSALYLCASSGRTEEGEKLFFGSGTQLSVL.

This chain links TRBV15 with TRBJ1-4; 7 bases are shared with TRBD1. Trimming removed 5 bases from V and 6 bases from J; junction bases left unmatched: 9. Germline V gene lookup returns CDR1 LNHNV and CDR2 YYDKDF (reference sequence). CDR3 size: 15 residues. The CDR3 DNA sequence: TGTGCCACCAGCTGGACAGGAGACTCTTATGAAAAACTGTTTTTT. Its translation is CATSWTGDSYEKLFF.

The V gene is TRBV10-2, the J gene TRBJ2-1; 9 bases match TRBD1. V gave up 10 bases and J gave up 2 bases; unmatched junction bases: 3. Looked up from germline, CDR1 is WSHSY and CDR2 is SAAADI. CDR3 length equals 13 residues. In DNA form, the CDR3 reads TGCGCCACTTACAGGGGGCCCTACAATGAGCAGTTCTTC. Encoded protein: CATYRGPYNEQFF.

This chain links TRBV25-1 with TRBJ1-2, with a weak D call TRBD1 (5 bases). Germline lookup yields CDR1 MGHDK and CDR2 SYGVNS. Trimming pared 5 bases from V and 7 bases from J, leaving 14 bases between. This CDR3 has 13 residues. The CDR3 spells CASSPSGGLGYTF. The CDR3 DNA follows: TGTGCCAGCAGTCCCAGCGGGGGACTTGGCTACACCTTC.